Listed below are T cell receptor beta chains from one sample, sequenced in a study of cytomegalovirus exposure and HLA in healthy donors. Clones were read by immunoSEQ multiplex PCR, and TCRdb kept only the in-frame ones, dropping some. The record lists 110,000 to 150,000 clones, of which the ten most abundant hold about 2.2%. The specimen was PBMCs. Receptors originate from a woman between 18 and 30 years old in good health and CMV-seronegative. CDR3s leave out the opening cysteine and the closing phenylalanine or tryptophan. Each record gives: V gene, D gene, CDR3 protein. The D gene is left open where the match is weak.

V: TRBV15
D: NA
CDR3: ATSWARGAEKLF

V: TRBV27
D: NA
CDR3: ASSRDTTYNEQF

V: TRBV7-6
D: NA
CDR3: ASSLSGTSDEKLF

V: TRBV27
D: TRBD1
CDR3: ATKRDRDYNEQF

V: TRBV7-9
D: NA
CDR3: ASSLGSGPQLLVAF

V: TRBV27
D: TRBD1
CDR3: ASSRRQGGMNTEAF

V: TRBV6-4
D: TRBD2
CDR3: ASSPLAGGPYEQY

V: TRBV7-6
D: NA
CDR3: ASSLKGGESNTEAF

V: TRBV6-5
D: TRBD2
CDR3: ASSSPREGTDTQY

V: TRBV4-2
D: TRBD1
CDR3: ASSQGGQALNGYT

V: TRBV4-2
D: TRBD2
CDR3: ASTITNRLAGGANTGELF

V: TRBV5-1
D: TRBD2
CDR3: ASSPTSGRAGSLDNEQF

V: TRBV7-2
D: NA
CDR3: ASSLWGGNTEAF